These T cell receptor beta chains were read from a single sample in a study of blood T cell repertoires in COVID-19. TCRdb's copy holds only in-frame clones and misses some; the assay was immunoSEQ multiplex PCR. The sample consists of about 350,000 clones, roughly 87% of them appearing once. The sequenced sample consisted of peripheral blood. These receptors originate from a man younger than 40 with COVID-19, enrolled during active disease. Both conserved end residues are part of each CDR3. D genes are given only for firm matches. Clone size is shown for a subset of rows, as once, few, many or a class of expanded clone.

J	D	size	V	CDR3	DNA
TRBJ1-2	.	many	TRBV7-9	CASSDAGSDTAYGYTF	TGTGCCAGCAGCGATGCCGGGTCGGACACCGCCTATGGCTACACCTTC
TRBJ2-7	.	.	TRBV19	CASNVEQPVEKQYF	TGTGCCAGTAACGTAGAACAGCCAGTTGAGAAGCAGTACTTC
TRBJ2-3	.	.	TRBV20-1	CSARWPDTQYF	TGCAGTGCTAGGTGGCCAGATACGCAGTATTTT
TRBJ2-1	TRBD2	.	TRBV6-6	CAGAGGFYNEQFF	TGTGCCGGAGCGGGGGGCTTCTACAATGAGCAGTTCTTC
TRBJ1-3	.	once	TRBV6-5	CASTTGGISGNTIYF	TGTGCCAGCACCACGGGGGGGATCTCTGGAAACACCATATATTTT
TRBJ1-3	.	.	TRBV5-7	CASSLGGHRNTIYF	TGTGCCAGCAGCTTGGGTGGACATCGAAACACCATATATTTT
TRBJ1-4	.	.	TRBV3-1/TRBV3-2	CASSLRAGNEKLFF	TGTGCCAGCAGCCTCAGGGCCGGTAATGAAAAACTGTTTTTT
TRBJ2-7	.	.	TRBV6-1	CASSEALGRYEQYF	TGTGCCAGCAGTGAAGCTCTCGGCAGGTACGAGCAGTACTTC
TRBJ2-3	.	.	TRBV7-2	CASSPQGGGTDTQYF	TGTGCCAGCAGCCCCCAGGGGGGTGGGACAGATACGCAGTATTTT
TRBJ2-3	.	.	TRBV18	CASSPSFGIGADTQYF	TGTGCCAGCTCACCAAGTTTCGGTATAGGGGCAGATACGCAGTATTTT
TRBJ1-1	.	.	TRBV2	CASRGADTEAFF	TGTGCCAGCAGGGGGGCGGACACTGAAGCTTTCTTT
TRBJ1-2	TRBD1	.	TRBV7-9	CASSLADRVMGYTF	TGTGCCAGCAGCTTAGCTGACAGGGTAATGGGCTACACCTTC
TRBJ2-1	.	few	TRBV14	CASSQGDWAEQFF	TGTGCCAGCAGCCAAGGGGACTGGGCGGAGCAGTTCTTC
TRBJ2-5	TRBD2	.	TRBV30	CAWSRASGNQETQYF	TGTGCCTGGAGTAGGGCTAGCGGGAACCAAGAGACCCAGTACTTC
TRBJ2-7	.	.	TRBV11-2	CASSLEGGIYEQYF	TGTGCCAGCAGCTTAGAGGGGGGTATATACGAGCAGTACTTC
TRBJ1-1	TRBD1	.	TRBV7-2	CASSPTGSRAEAFF	TGTGCCAGCAGCCCGACAGGGAGTCGAGCTGAAGCTTTCTTT
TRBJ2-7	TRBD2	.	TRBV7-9	CASSFIKTSGRIDEQYF	TGTGCCAGCAGTTTCATCAAAACTAGCGGGAGAATAGACGAGCAGTACTTC
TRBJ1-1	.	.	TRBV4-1	CASSQGLGQNTEAFF	TGCGCCAGCAGCCAAGGCTTGGGACAGAACACTGAAGCTTTCTTT
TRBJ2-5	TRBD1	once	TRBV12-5	CASGLGDRGHETQYF	TGTGCTAGTGGTTTGGGGGACAGGGGGCACGAGACCCAGTACTTC
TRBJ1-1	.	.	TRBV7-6	CASSLEDRMNTEAFF	TGTGCCAGCAGCTTAGAAGACAGGATGAACACTGAAGCTTTCTTT
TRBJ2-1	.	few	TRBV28	CASNSGSHYNEQFF	TGTGCCAGCAACTCGGGTTCGCATTACAATGAGCAGTTCTTC
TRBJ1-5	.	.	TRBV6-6	CASTQDPNQPQHF	TGTGCCAGCACACAGGATCCCAATCAGCCCCAGCATTTT
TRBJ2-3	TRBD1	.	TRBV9	CASSVGGQAADTQYF	TGTGCCAGCAGCGTAGGGGGACAGGCGGCAGATACGCAGTATTTT
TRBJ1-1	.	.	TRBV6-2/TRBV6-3	CASSYSMGPGGAFF	TGTGCCAGCAGTTACTCGATGGGCCCCGGGGGAGCTTTCTTT